This T cell receptor (beta chain) was documented in a study of cytomegalovirus exposure and HLA in healthy donors. Study observations and caveats: Another analysis was done later, and it associated approximately 17,000 TCR beta sequences with HLA alleles at 0.05 false discovery rate.

The CDR3 contains 14 residues. The germline gives CDR1 SNHLY, CDR2 FYNNEI. Trimming cost V 5 bases and J 11 bases; bases outside gene matches: 9. The PCR contained 60 Vbeta and 13 Jbeta primers. The protocol was immunoSEQ multiplex PCR, while the TCRdb copy is restricted to in-frame clones and leaves out a portion. This repertoire shows tens of thousands of clones, approximately 77% found once; its top ten account for roughly 3.6%. A remark on this clone: Antigen specificity is unknown.

The specimen was PBMCs. The chain employs TRBV2 and TRBJ1-6; 7 positions match TRBD1. The TCR was taken from a man younger than 45 in good health and CMV-seronegative. CDR3 region: CASSPTGMGAPLHF. For the CDR3, the DNA is TGTGCCAGCAGTCCGACAGGGATGGGAGCACCCCTCCACTTT.